One sample yielded the 18 T cell receptor beta chains listed below, sequenced in a study of identical twins. TCRdb called the 5' RACE reads again in MiXCR, with one record for every CDR3 protein. The sample has about 1.7 million distinct CDR3 sequences; about 31% are singletons. The sample comprised cord blood. The receptors come from a newborn girl in good health.

J is TRBJ2-3 and V is TRBV2, with no clear D. Germline lookup yields CDR1 SNHLY and CDR2 FYNNEI. Trimming took 6 bases from V and 6 from J, leaving 10 bases between them. The CDR3 has 12 amino acids. CDR3 nucleotides: TGTGCCAGCAGCAAGCTGGGCGATACGCAGTATTTT. The encoded protein is CASSKLGDTQYF.

This chain links TRBV11-2 with TRBJ1-1; D not resolved. CDR3 length: 15 amino acids. Germline CDR1 SGHAT, CDR2 FQNNGV. Trimming took off 4 bases at V and 1 base at J, with 13 bases between the two ends. The CDR3 sequence is CASSSPWTANTEAFF. As DNA, the CDR3 is TGTGCCAGCAGCTCCCCATGGACGGCGAACACTGAAGCTTTCTTT.

This clonotype was counted between two and nine times. The chain employs TRBV20-1 and TRBJ1-2; 8 nucleotides line up with TRBD1. There are 14 residues in the CDR3. Unmatched junction bases numbered 7, after V lost 3 bases and J lost 4 bases. CDR1 and CDR2 (germline): DFQATT, SNEGSKA (reference sequence). As DNA, the CDR3 is TGCAGTGCTAGTTCTGACAGGGGAGGCTATGGCTACACCTTC. Its protein product is CSASSDRGGYGYTF.

This clonotype was observed a handful of times. The rearrangement joins TRBV7-9 to TRBJ1-1; D may be TRBD1 (5 bases). V dropped 5 bases and J dropped 4 bases, with 11 bases sitting between them. The CDR3 spans 13 residues. Germline V CDR1 and CDR2: SEHNR, FQNEAQ (reference sequence). The CDR3 sequence is CASSPSGLTEAFF. DNA for the CDR3: TGTGCCAGCAGCCCGTCGGGGCTCACTGAAGCTTTCTTT.

The rearrangement joins TRBV20-1 to TRBJ2-7; 9 nucleotides align to TRBD2. This CDR3 spans 14 amino acids. Germline V lookup: CDR1 DFQATT, CDR2 SNEGSKA (reference sequence). V shed 3 bases, J shed 2 bases, and the junction held 5 bases outside the gene matches. CDR3 nucleotides: TGCAGTGCTAGTGGACTAGCGAGGACCTACGAGCAGTACTTC. Translated, it gives CSASGLARTYEQYF.

As DNA, the CDR3 is TGCAGTGCTAGAGACGTAAGACTAGCGTCCTGGGAGCAGTACTTC. Protein product: CSARDVRLASWEQYF. This chain connects TRBV20-1 to TRBJ2-5; 8 bases line up with TRBD2. CDR1 is DFQATT, CDR2 SNEGSKA, per germline (reference sequence). There are 15 residues in the CDR3. V dropped 0 bases and J dropped 11; count of bases not matched to a gene: 14.

The V gene is TRBV11-2, the J gene TRBJ2-5, with D possibly being TRBD1 (6 bases). The CDR3 length is 17 residues. Germline V gene sequence: CDR1 SGHAT, CDR2 FQNNGV. Trimming left V 2 bases short and J 2 bases short, with 18 bases between. CDR3 in DNA: TGTGCCAGCAGCTTAAGGGCCCCACCTCAGGGGCAAGAGACCCAGTACTTC. It codes for CASSLRAPPQGQETQYF.

This clonotype was found many times. The chain employs TRBV10-1 and TRBJ2-1; TRBD1 matches at 7 bases. After removal of 4 bases from V and 0 bases from J, the junction contained 3 bases not matched to a gene. This CDR3 comprises 15 residues. CDR1 and CDR2 (germline): WNHNN, SYGVQD (reference sequence). CDR3 nucleotides: TGCGCCAGCAGTGGGTCAGGGGGCTCCTACAATGAGCAGTTCTTC. It translates to CASSGSGGSYNEQFF.

This clonotype was picked up a small number of times. The J gene is TRBJ2-7, the V gene TRBV24-1; the D gene could be TRBD1 or TRBD2 (5 bases each). The length of the CDR3 is 15 residues. The V and J ends lost 4 bases and 1 base respectively, with 13 bases between them. Germline CDR1 and CDR2: KGHDR and SFDVKD. Written as DNA, the CDR3 is TGTGCCACCAGTGACACCCGGGACCGGTCCTACGAGCAGTACTTC. This gives the protein CATSDTRDRSYEQYF.

The genes are TRBV16 and TRBJ2-1, with D possibly being TRBD1 (5 bases). The CDR3 spans 16 residues. Germline V gene sequence: CDR1 KGHSY, CDR2 FQNENV. Trimming pared 0 bases from V and 1 base from J, leaving 10 bases between. Written as DNA, the CDR3 is TGTGCCAGCAGCCAATCGGTGGCAGGGTCCTACAATGAGCAGTTCTTC. It codes for CASSQSVAGSYNEQFF.

V gene TRBV27 combines with J gene TRBJ2-2, with D perhaps assigned TRBD1 or TRBD2 (6 bases each). This CDR3 is 16 amino acids long. The germline V and J ends were trimmed by 5 bases and 0 bases, with 13 bases remaining between them. Germline-derived CDR1 and CDR2 are MNHEY and SMNVEV (reference sequence). This chain's CDR3 is CASSPMGGANTGELFF. The CDR3, as DNA: TGTGCCAGCAGTCCGATGGGGGGCGCGAACACCGGGGAGCTGTTTTTT.

The genes are TRBV5-1 and TRBJ2-4, with TRBD2 matching 8 bases. Germline CDR1 is SGHRS and CDR2 is YFSETQ. The CDR3 has 18 amino acids. With V trimmed by 4 bases and J by 3 bases, 15 bases remained unmatched. Written as DNA, the CDR3 is TGCGCCAGCAGCCGGGACACGACCGGCACTAGCGGCAAAAACATTCAGTACTTC. This translates into CASSRDTTGTSGKNIQYF.

In regard to this clonotype: Sequence at one end of the junction differs from germline and may be a read error. The chain has TRBV6-6 and TRBJ2-1; D possibly uses TRBD1 or TRBD2 (6 bases each). The CDR3 is made up of 16 amino acids. Germline V lookup: CDR1 MNHNY, CDR2 SVGAGI (reference sequence). The CDR3 reads CASSSPYEGGYNERFF. The CDR3 nucleotides are TGTGCCAGCAGTTCCCCTTATGAGGGGGGCTACAATGAGCGGTTCTTC.

This clonotype was counted a few times. The rearrangement joins TRBV2 to TRBJ2-7; TRBD2 matches at 11 bases. The CDR3 has 15 residues. CDR1 and CDR2 (germline): SNHLY, FYNNEI. V trimming: 5 bases; J trimming: 4 bases; junction bases outside the gene matches: 7. The CDR3 region has the DNA TGTGCCAGCAGTAAAACCGGGACTAGCGGATACGAGCAGTACTTC. Its protein product is CASSKTGTSGYEQYF.

This clonotype was seen more than once but under ten times. This chain links TRBV28 with TRBJ2-1; D is uncertain. The CDR3 covers 14 residues. The V gene's germline CDR1 is MDHEN and CDR2 SYDVKM. Trimming removed 1 base at V and 8 bases at J, with 12 bases between. CDR3 in amino acids: CASSLSPPEYEQFF. For the CDR3, the DNA is TGTGCCAGCAGTTTATCACCGCCGGAGTATGAGCAGTTCTTC.

The chain couples TRBV6-1 to TRBJ1-6, with TRBD1 matching over 8 bases. V lost 4 bases and J lost 7; bases outside the gene matches: 3. The CDR3 length is 14 residues. Germline assignment: CDR1 MNHNS and CDR2 SASEGT. The CDR3 coding sequence is TGTGCCAGCAGTGCGGACAGGGAAAATTCACCCCTCCACTTT. It is translated as CASSADRENSPLHF.

This chain connects TRBV30 to TRBJ1-6, with 7 bases that match TRBD1. V shed 8 bases and J 4 bases; nucleotides not matched to a gene: 2. Germline loops: CDR1 GTSNPN, CDR2 SVGIG (reference sequence). There are 12 residues in the CDR3. The CDR3 DNA follows: TGTGCCGGGACAGCGTATAATTCACCCCTCCACTTT. It specifies CAGTAYNSPLHF.

The J gene is TRBJ2-6, the V gene TRBV10-3, with 7 nucleotides matching TRBD2. The CDR3 has 14 amino acids. With 4 bases clipped from V and 8 bases from J, the junction kept 5 bases outside the gene matches. Germline CDR1 ENHRY, CDR2 SYGVKD. This CDR3 reads CAISVGEGSNVLTF. CDR3 DNA sequence: TGTGCCATCAGTGTGGGGGAGGGGTCCAACGTCCTGACTTTC.